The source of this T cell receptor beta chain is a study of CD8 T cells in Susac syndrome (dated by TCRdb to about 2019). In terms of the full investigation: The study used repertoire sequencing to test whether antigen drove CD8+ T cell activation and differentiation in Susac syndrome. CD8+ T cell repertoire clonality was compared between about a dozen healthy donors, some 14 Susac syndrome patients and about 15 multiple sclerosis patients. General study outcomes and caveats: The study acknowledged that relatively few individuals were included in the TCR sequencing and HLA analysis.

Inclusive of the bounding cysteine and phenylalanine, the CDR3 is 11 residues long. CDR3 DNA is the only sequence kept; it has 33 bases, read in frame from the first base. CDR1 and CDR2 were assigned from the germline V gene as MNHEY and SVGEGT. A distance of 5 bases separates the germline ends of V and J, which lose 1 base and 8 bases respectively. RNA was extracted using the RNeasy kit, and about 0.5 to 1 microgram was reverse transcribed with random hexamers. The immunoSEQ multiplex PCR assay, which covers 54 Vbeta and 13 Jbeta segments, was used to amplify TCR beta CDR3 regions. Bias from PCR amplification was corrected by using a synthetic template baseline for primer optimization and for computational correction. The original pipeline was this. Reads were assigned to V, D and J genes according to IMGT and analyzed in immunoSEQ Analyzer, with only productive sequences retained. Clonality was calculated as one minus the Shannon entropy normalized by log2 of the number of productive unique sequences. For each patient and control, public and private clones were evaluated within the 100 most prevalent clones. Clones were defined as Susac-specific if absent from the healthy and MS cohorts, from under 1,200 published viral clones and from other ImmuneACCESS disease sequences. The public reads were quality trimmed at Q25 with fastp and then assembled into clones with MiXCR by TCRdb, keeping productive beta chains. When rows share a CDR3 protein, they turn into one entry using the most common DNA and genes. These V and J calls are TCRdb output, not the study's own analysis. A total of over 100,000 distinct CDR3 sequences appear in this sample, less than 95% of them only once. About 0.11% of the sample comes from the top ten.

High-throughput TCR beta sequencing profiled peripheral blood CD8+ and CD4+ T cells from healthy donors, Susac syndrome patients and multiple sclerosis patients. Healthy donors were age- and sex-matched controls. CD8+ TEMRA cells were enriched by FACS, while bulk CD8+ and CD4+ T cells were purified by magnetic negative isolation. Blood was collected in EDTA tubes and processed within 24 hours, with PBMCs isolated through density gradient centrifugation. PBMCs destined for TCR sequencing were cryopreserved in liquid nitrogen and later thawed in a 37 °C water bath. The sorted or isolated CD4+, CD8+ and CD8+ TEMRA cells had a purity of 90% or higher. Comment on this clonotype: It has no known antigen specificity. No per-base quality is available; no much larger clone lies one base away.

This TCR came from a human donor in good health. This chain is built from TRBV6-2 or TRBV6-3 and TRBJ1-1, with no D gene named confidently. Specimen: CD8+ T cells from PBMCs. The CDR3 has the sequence CASSYLWEAFF. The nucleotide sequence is TGTGCCAGCAGTTACTTGTGGGAAGCTTTCTTT.